The next 22 T cell receptor beta chains were all read from a single sample in a study of shared clonotypes between healthy human individuals. Here immunoSEQ multiplex PCR was the method, and the copy in TCRdb shows in-frame clones only, minus some. In the table there are about 1.1 million clones, roughly 80% of which are singletons. The sequencing input was memory CD4+ T cells from PBMCs. Stated subset: CD45RA-negative fraction. The receptor source for this set is a man between 18 and 29 years old in good health. Some clones in this sample may be carry-over from other donors' samples.

The chain carries TRBV6-5 and TRBJ1-2, with 10 bases fitting TRBD1. Germline CDR1 and CDR2: MNHEY and SVGAGI. This CDR3 has 13 amino acids. The V gene end was trimmed by 7 bases and the J gene end by 6 bases; junction bases not matched to a gene: 5. The CDR3 here is CASTRQGAHGYTF. In DNA form, the CDR3 reads TGTGCCAGCACTAGACAGGGGGCGCATGGCTACACCTTC.

The J gene is TRBJ1-1, the V gene TRBV6-6; D may be TRBD1 (5 bases). Germline loops: CDR1 MNHNY, CDR2 SVGAGI (reference sequence). This CDR3 has 12 amino acids. Deletions cut 3 bases from V and 6 bases from J, with 8 bases between. The CDR3, as DNA: TGTGCCAGCAGTTATCGAGGGGCTGAAGCTTTCTTT. This encodes CASSYRGAEAFF.

This clone was found once. The rearrangement joins TRBV6-1 to TRBJ2-7, with a weak D call TRBD2 (5 bases). Germline lookup yields CDR1 MNHNS and CDR2 SASEGT. The V end was cut by 4 bases, the J end by 1 base, with 17 bases between. The CDR3 covers 16 residues. As DNA, the CDR3 is TGTGCCAGCAGTGGAAAATTATCGAGCGGTTCCTACGAGCAGTACTTC. Its translation: CASSGKLSSGSYEQYF.

The chain is built from TRBV7-9 and TRBJ2-1; no reliable D call. CDR1 is SEHNR and CDR2 is FQNEAQ in the germline V gene (reference sequence). The CDR3 runs to 14 residues. With 5 bases removed from V and 5 bases from J, the gap between germline ends came to 13 bases. The CDR3 here is CASSPTRRNNEQFF. CDR3 in DNA: TGTGCCAGCAGCCCAACTCGCAGAAACAATGAGCAGTTCTTC.

V and J are TRBV13 and TRBJ1-2; no firm D call. Trimming shortened V by 5 bases and J by 0 bases, and 10 bases separated the two germline ends. Germline CDR1 PRHDT, CDR2 FYEKMQ (reference sequence). This CDR3 region has 14 residues. CDR3 residues: CASSAGRTNYGYTF. CDR3 nucleotides: TGTGCCAGCAGCGCCGGACGGACTAACTATGGCTACACCTTC.

The chain carries TRBV28 and TRBJ2-7, with 8 bases identical to TRBD2. This CDR3 contains 15 residues. Germline V lookup: CDR1 MDHEN, CDR2 SYDVKM. J lost 3 bases, V lost 4 bases, and 8 bases had no gene match. The CDR3 region is CASSSGGQGRYEQYF. Written as DNA, the CDR3 is TGTGCCAGCAGTTCGGGGGGGCAGGGCCGCTACGAGCAGTACTTC.

J is TRBJ1-2 and V is TRBV4-2; D unresolved. In germline, CDR1 is LGHNA, CDR2 YNFKEQ. V lost 5 bases and J lost 4, with 8 bases in between. The CDR3 length is 12 residues. DNA of the CDR3: TGTGCCAGCAGCGGGCGCAGCTATGGCTACACCTTC. It encodes CASSGRSYGYTF.

Note on this clone: A much more abundant neighbour one base away suggests this may be a read error. V and J are TRBV7-9 and TRBJ2-7, with TRBD2 matching 7 bases. Germline assignment: CDR1 SEHNR and CDR2 FQNEAQ (reference sequence). The length of the CDR3 is 15 residues. The CDR3 here is CASSLGGGSFGEQCF. Written as DNA, the CDR3 is TGTGCCAGCAGCTTAGGCGGGGGATCGTTCGGCGAGCAGTGCTTC.

This chain joins TRBV5-1 and TRBJ2-1; no firm D call. Germline-derived CDR1 and CDR2 are SGHRS and YFSETQ. The V and J ends lost 0 bases and 7 bases respectively, with 8 bases between them. There are 13 residues in the CDR3. The CDR3 nucleotides read TGCGCCAGCAGCTTGGGCTATAGGAATGAGCAGTTCTTC. This encodes CASSLGYRNEQFF.

Comments on this clone: An end of the junction does not agree with germline; a read error may underlie this. The chain couples TRBV19 to TRBJ2-1, with 8 bases identical to TRBD1. Per germline, CDR1 LNHDA and CDR2 SQIVND (reference sequence). The CDR3 totals 15 residues. The CDR3 DNA is TGCCCTCAAAATGTAGTACAGGGGGTCCTCAATGAGCAGTTCTTC. Translated, it gives CPQNVVQGVLNEQFF.

J is TRBJ1-1 and V is TRBV5-8; a possible D gene is TRBD1 (5 bases). Germline loops: CDR1 SGHTS, CDR2 YDEGEE. This CDR3 region has 14 residues. Between the trimmed V and J ends, which lost 0 bases and 0 bases, there was a span of 6 bases. CDR3 in amino acids: CASSLGGVNTEAFF. The CDR3 DNA follows: TGTGCCAGCAGCTTGGGGGGGGTGAACACTGAAGCTTTCTTT.

This clone was observed once. The rearrangement joins TRBV7-2 to TRBJ2-7; D not certain. This CDR3 comprises 15 residues. Trimming cost V 1 base and J 2 bases, with 12 bases left between them. Germline values: CDR1 SGHTA, CDR2 FQGNSA. CDR3 in DNA: TGTGCCAGCAGCTTAGGTTTGACGTTACCCTACGAGCAGTACTTC. It encodes CASSLGLTLPYEQYF. Full variable domain (remainder filled in from reference TRBV7-2 and TRBJ2-7): GAGVSQSPSNKVTEKGKDVELRCDPISGHTALYWYRQSLGQGLEFLIYFQGNSAPDKSGLPSDRFSAERTGGSVSTLTIQRTQQEDSAVYLCASSLGLTLPYEQYFGPGTRLTVT.

In this sample, this clone turned up once. The chain has TRBV11-2 and TRBJ2-5; no firm D call. The CDR3 totals 11 residues. V was trimmed by 5 bases and J by 9 bases, leaving 10 bases between them. Germline V gene lookup returns CDR1 SGHAT and CDR2 FQNNGV. The CDR3 loop is CASSVESAQYF. The CDR3 bases are TGTGCCAGCAGCGTCGAGTCGGCCCAGTACTTC.

The V and J genes are TRBV7-3 and TRBJ2-3; 8 bases map to TRBD2. The length of the CDR3 is 16 residues. Germline V CDR1 and CDR2: SGHTA, FQGTGA. V was clipped by 5 bases and J by 4 bases; unmatched bases: 11. The CDR3 here is CASSPSGSGTPDTQYF. The DNA for the CDR3 is TGTGCCAGCAGCCCTTCCGGTAGCGGGACCCCAGATACGCAGTATTTT.

The rearrangement uses TRBV5-8 and TRBJ2-1; TRBD2 matches at 8 bases. The ends lost 1 base at V and 0 bases at J; junction bases unmatched: 12. The CDR3 is 19 amino acids. Germline CDR1 and CDR2: SGHTS and YDEGEE. The CDR3 region has the DNA TGTGCCAGCAGCTTGCAGGGAACTAGCGGTACCCGCTCCTACAATGAGCAGTTCTTC. Protein product: CASSLQGTSGTRSYNEQFF.

The chain has TRBV19 and TRBJ2-1, with 7 bases aligning to TRBD2. This CDR3 region has 13 residues. V trimming: 3 bases; J trimming: 11 bases; junction bases outside the gene matches: 7. Germline CDR1 is LNHDA and CDR2 is SQIVND (reference sequence). The CDR3 sequence: CASSIRSGTKQFF. The CDR3 region has the DNA TGTGCCAGTAGTATCCGGAGCGGGACTAAGCAGTTCTTC.

The chain uses TRBV14 and TRBJ2-1, with D hard to call. Per germline, CDR1 SGHDN and CDR2 FVKESK. The CDR3 spans 11 residues. Trimming cost V 7 bases and J 5 bases, with 6 bases left between them. The CDR3 coding sequence is TGTGCCAGCACATTCAACAATGAGCAGTTCTTC. Residues: CASTFNNEQFF.

The CDR3 DNA follows: TGTGCCAGCAGCTTAACAGGGCCGAACACTGAAGCTTTCTTT. Translation gives CASSLTGPNTEAFF. The V gene is TRBV7-2, the J gene TRBJ1-1, with TRBD1 as a possible D gene (6 bases). This CDR3 spans 14 amino acids. V shed 2 bases and J shed 1 base, with 8 bases lying between them. CDR1 and CDR2 (germline): SGHTA, FQGNSA.

This chain uses TRBV11-2 with TRBJ2-1; D is unresolved. The CDR3 has 14 amino acids. Germline V gene lookup returns CDR1 SGHAT and CDR2 FQNNGV. V lost 1 base, J lost 7 bases, and 11 bases lay in between. CDR3: CASSLVNWANEQFF. The CDR3 nucleotides are TGTGCCAGCAGCTTAGTAAACTGGGCAAATGAGCAGTTCTTC.

The V call is TRBV5-1, the J call TRBJ2-7; the D call may be TRBD1 or TRBD2 (6 bases each). V lost 8 bases and J lost 6, with 30 bases in between. The CDR3 consists of 17 residues. The germline V gene has CDR1 SGHRS and CDR2 YFSETQ. Written as DNA, the CDR3 is TGCGCCAGTTCCCCGTGGGGGGCTGATAAATCCCATGGCGAGCAGTACTTC. Its translation is CASSPWGADKSHGEQYF.

The V call is TRBV10-1, the J call TRBJ2-1; either TRBD1 or TRBD2 may supply D (5 bases each). The CDR3 runs 15 residues. V was pared by 2 bases and J by 6 bases, with 14 bases between. Germline CDR1 and CDR2: WNHNN and SYGVQD (reference sequence). CDR3 residues: CASSEGSGTFNEQFF. Here the CDR3 DNA reads TGCGCCAGCAGTGAGGGGTCGGGGACCTTCAATGAGCAGTTCTTC.

As to this clone: A far larger clone is off by one base, so a read error is likely. The CDR3 spells CASSLQGSGANVLTF. DNA for the CDR3: TGTGCCAGCAGCTTACAGGGCTCTGGGGCCAACGTCCTGACTTTC. This rearrangement joins TRBV5-5 to TRBJ2-6; D possibly corresponds to TRBD1 (6 bases). The germline gives CDR1 SGHKS, CDR2 YYEKEE (reference sequence). Trimming cost V 2 bases and J 0 bases, with 6 bases left between them. The CDR3 totals 15 residues.